A single sample gave rise to the 24 T cell receptor beta chains below, sequenced in a study of blood T cell repertoires in COVID-19. The data were produced by immunoSEQ multiplex PCR, yet TCRdb's version contains in-frame clones alone and is incomplete. This table has fewer than 70,000 clones, 88% appearing once. Sequenced: peripheral blood. Receptors originate from a woman aged 70-85 years with active COVID-19.

The chain carries TRBV6-6 and TRBJ2-5; 8 positions match TRBD1. Trimming removed 5 bases from V and 6 bases from J; junction bases left unmatched: 8. The CDR3 contains 14 residues. Germline V gene data show CDR1 as MNHNY and CDR2 as SVGAGI (reference sequence). The CDR3 here is CASSLGQASKTQYF. CDR3 nucleotide sequence: TGTGCCAGCAGTCTGGGACAGGCGTCGAAGACCCAGTACTTC.

This rearrangement joins TRBV6-1 to TRBJ2-1, with 14 bases lining up with TRBD2. The CDR3 spans 19 residues. Germline CDR1 reads MNHNS; CDR2 reads SASEGT. V shed 2 bases and J 0 bases; nucleotides not matched to a gene: 6. CDR3 DNA sequence: TGTGCCAGCAGTGAAACTATGACTAGCGGGAGGGCCTCCTACAATGAGCAGTTCTTC. Its protein is CASSETMTSGRASYNEQFF.

The gene calls are TRBV19 and TRBJ2-1; 8 nucleotides line up with TRBD1. The J segment lost 8 bases and the V segment lost 8 bases, leaving 14 bases of the junction unmatched. This CDR3 contains 15 residues. Per the germline V gene, CDR1 is LNHDA and CDR2 is SQIVND (reference sequence). CDR3 coding DNA: TGTGCCAGTTCGCTGGACTCAGGGGGCTGGTATGAGCAGTTCTTC. The encoded protein is CASSLDSGGWYEQFF.

V and J are TRBV3-1 (or the pseudogene TRBV3-2) and TRBJ2-7; 10 positions match TRBD1. The CDR3 runs to 16 residues. Unmatched junction bases numbered 4, after V lost 0 bases and J lost 2 bases. Germline V gives CDR1 LGHDT, CDR2 YNNKEL (reference sequence). In DNA, the CDR3 is TGTGCCAGCAGCCAAGAGTCCGGGACAGGGGCCTACGAGCAGTACTTC. Protein sequence: CASSQESGTGAYEQYF.

The chain carries TRBV30 and TRBJ1-2; TRBD1 might be the D (6 bases). This CDR3 spans 13 amino acids. Trimming took off 5 bases at V and 8 bases at J, with 18 bases between the two ends. CDR1 GTSNPN and CDR2 SVGIG come from the germline V gene (reference sequence). DNA of the CDR3: TGTGCCTGGGGGGGACACCGCGGGGGCGGCTACACCTTC. The encoded protein is CAWGGHRGGGYTF.

The CDR3 reads CASSIAGGGNEQFF. For the CDR3, the DNA is TGTGCCAGCAGTATAGCGGGAGGCGGGAATGAGCAGTTCTTC. V is TRBV6-5 and J is TRBJ2-1; 10 nucleotides match TRBD2. Trimming took 5 bases from V and 7 from J; bases not matched to a gene: 5. CDR3 size: 14 residues. Germline loops: CDR1 MNHEY, CDR2 SVGAGI.

The DNA of the CDR3 is TGTGCCTGGAGTGACCCACGGGGTAGGGACATTCAGTACTTC. Its protein is CAWSDPRGRDIQYF. This sequence joins TRBV30 and TRBJ2-4, with D tentatively TRBD2 (5 bases). Trimming removed 1 base from V and 8 bases from J, with 15 bases in between. Per germline, CDR1 GTSNPN and CDR2 SVGIG (reference sequence). There are 14 residues in the CDR3.

The CDR3 protein is CASSVDRRDLYNEQFF. The CDR3 coding sequence is TGTGCCAGCAGCGTAGACAGGCGGGATCTCTACAATGAGCAGTTCTTC. The chain is built from TRBV9 and TRBJ2-1; tentatively, D is TRBD2 (6 bases). Germline assignment: CDR1 SGDLS and CDR2 YYNGEE. Between the trimmed V and J ends, which lost 0 bases and 3 bases, there was a span of 13 bases. This CDR3 is 16 amino acids long. Drawing the rest from reference TRBV9 and TRBJ2-1, the complete variable domain is DSGVTQTPKHLITATGQRVTLRCSPRSGDLSVYWYQQSLDQGLQFLIQYYNGEERAKGNILERFSAQQFPDLHSELNLSSLELGDSALYFCASSVDRRDLYNEQFFGPGTRLTVL.

This clone was seen only a few times. CDR3: CASSQEPQSPLHF. In DNA form, the CDR3 reads TGTGCCAGCAGCCAAGAGCCCCAGTCACCCCTCCACTTT. The V call is TRBV4-2, the J call TRBJ1-6; D not certain. The V gene's germline CDR1 is LGHNA and CDR2 YNFKEQ. Trimming removed 0 bases from V and 10 bases from J, with 7 bases in between. The CDR3 loop spans 13 amino acids.

J is TRBJ1-2 and V is TRBV27, with D perhaps TRBD1 (5 bases). This CDR3 region has 14 residues. Germline CDR1 reads MNHEY; CDR2 reads SMNVEV (reference sequence). V lost 4 bases and J lost 0, with 9 bases in between. CDR3 in amino acids: CASSSSRANYGYTF. The CDR3 DNA sequence: TGTGCCAGCAGTTCGTCCAGGGCTAACTATGGCTACACCTTC.

V and J are TRBV28 and TRBJ1-4; D may be TRBD1 (5 bases). This CDR3 comprises 13 residues. V was cut by 7 bases and J by 8 bases, with 14 bases left in between. Germline loops: CDR1 MDHEN, CDR2 SYDVKM. In nucleotides, the CDR3 is TGTGCCAGCATATCGGACAAGGAAGAAAAACTGTTTTTT. It codes for CASISDKEEKLFF.

The chain has TRBV20-1 and TRBJ1-1; 7 positions agree with TRBD1. From germline, CDR1 is DFQATT and CDR2 SNEGSKA (reference sequence). V lost 3 bases, J lost 2 bases, and 6 bases stayed unmatched. This CDR3 region has 14 residues. The CDR3 loop reads CSASNNRGNTEAFF. CDR3 sequence (DNA): TGCAGTGCTAGTAACAACAGGGGTAACACTGAAGCTTTCTTT.

The chain has TRBV27 and TRBJ1-2, with D perhaps matching TRBD1 (6 bases). The CDR3 covers 15 residues. Trimming took 3 bases from V and 7 from J, leaving 18 bases between them. CDR1 is MNHEY, CDR2 SMNVEV, per germline (reference sequence). The CDR3 loop is CASSFSTGNSGGYTF. CDR3 bases: TGTGCCAGCAGTTTTAGCACAGGGAATTCAGGTGGCTACACCTTC.

The rearrangement uses TRBV6-5 and TRBJ1-1, with D perhaps matching TRBD1 (6 bases). The length of the CDR3 is 15 residues. The V gene's germline CDR1 is MNHEY and CDR2 SVGAGI. Trimming removed 0 bases at V and 1 base at J, with 9 bases between. CDR3 in DNA: TGTGCCAGCAGTTACTCGGCAGGGGCGAACACTGAAGCTTTCTTT. Translated: CASSYSAGANTEAFF.

V is TRBV27 and J is TRBJ2-2, with D possibly being TRBD2 (5 bases). Trimming took off 2 bases at V and 7 bases at J, with 14 bases between the two ends. The CDR3 is made up of 15 amino acids. Looked up from germline, CDR1 is MNHEY and CDR2 is SMNVEV (reference sequence). CDR3 amino acids: CASSLNGLEGGELFF. CDR3 coding DNA: TGTGCCAGCAGTTTAAACGGGCTAGAGGGCGGGGAGCTGTTTTTT.

V gene TRBV5-8 combines with J gene TRBJ2-3, with 9 bases lining up with TRBD2. From germline, CDR1 is SGHTS and CDR2 YDEGEE. V shed 3 bases, J shed 0 bases, and the junction held 5 bases outside the gene matches. The CDR3 length is 16 residues. The CDR3 bases are TGTGCCAGCAGCTGGGGGACTAGCAGAAGCACAGATACGCAGTATTTT. This codes for CASSWGTSRSTDTQYF. Drawing the rest from reference TRBV5-8 and TRBJ2-3, the complete variable domain is EAGVTQSPTHLIKTRGQQATLRCSPISGHTSVYWYQQALGLGLQFLLWYDEGEERNRGNFPPRFSGRQFPNYSSELNVNALELEDSALYLCASSWGTSRSTDTQYFGPGTRLTVL.

This clone appeared a single time. The rearrangement uses TRBV7-2 and TRBJ2-5, with D hard to call. Germline V lookup: CDR1 SGHTA, CDR2 FQGNSA. This CDR3 is built from 14 residues. V was pared by 5 bases and J by 2 bases, with 12 bases between. The CDR3 region has the DNA TGTGCCAGCAGCACCCCGGCGGTACAAGAGACCCAGTACTTC. Its translation: CASSTPAVQETQYF.

This sequence joins TRBV12-3 or TRBV12-4 and TRBJ1-4, with no clear D. The CDR3 length is 11 residues. Deletions cut 5 bases from V and 7 bases from J, with 5 bases between. CDR3 sequence: CASSVSEKLFF. CDR3 DNA sequence: TGTGCCAGCAGTGTCTCTGAAAAACTGTTTTTT.

In its sample, this clone was seen once. The rearrangement links TRBV2 to TRBJ1-3; 9 bases fit TRBD1. Unmatched junction bases numbered 8, after V lost 8 bases and J lost 3 bases. CDR1 SNHLY and CDR2 FYNNEI come from the germline V gene. The CDR3 contains 15 residues. As DNA, the CDR3 is TGTGCCAGCGGGGGAGGGACAGGGATTGGAAACACCATATATTTT. It yields the protein CASGGGTGIGNTIYF.

The chain has TRBV5-1 and TRBJ2-7; 9 bases agree with TRBD2. Losses at the gene ends were 3 bases for V and 0 bases for J; bases not matched to a gene: 4. Germline lookup yields CDR1 SGHRS and CDR2 YFSETQ. CDR3 size: 15 residues. This CDR3 reads CASSWGSGSSYEQYF. Written as DNA, the CDR3 is TGCGCCAGCAGCTGGGGTAGCGGGAGCTCCTACGAGCAGTACTTC.

The gene calls are TRBV19 and TRBJ1-5; D gene uncertain. Germline CDR1 is LNHDA and CDR2 is SQIVND (reference sequence). This CDR3 has 13 residues. Trimming removed 3 bases from V and 4 bases from J, with 7 bases in between. CDR3 in DNA: TGTGCCAGTAGTATCTCCAGAAATCAGCCCCAGCATTTT. Its protein is CASSISRNQPQHF.

The rearrangement joins TRBV5-6 to TRBJ2-2; D is ambiguous. This CDR3 contains 15 residues. Per germline, CDR1 SGHDT and CDR2 YYEEEE. The germline V and J ends were trimmed by 4 bases and 3 bases, with 13 bases remaining between them. CDR3 residues: CASSRTSGYTGELFF. CDR3 bases: TGTGCCAGCAGCCGAACGTCGGGTTACACCGGGGAGCTGTTTTTT.

The chain couples TRBV3-1 (or the pseudogene TRBV3-2) to TRBJ2-1; 7 nucleotides match TRBD2. The junction had 7 bases not matched to a gene; V was cut back by 1 base and J by 7 bases. Per germline, CDR1 LGHDT and CDR2 YNNKEL (reference sequence). The CDR3 totals 15 residues. This CDR3 is CASSQGAGVNNEQFF. The CDR3 DNA sequence: TGTGCCAGCAGCCAAGGGGCGGGAGTAAATAATGAGCAGTTCTTC.

This sequence joins TRBV15 and TRBJ1-4; D gene ambiguous. Looked up from germline, CDR1 is LNHNV and CDR2 is YYDKDF (reference sequence). The V and J ends lost 1 base and 8 bases respectively, with 14 bases between them. This CDR3 contains 15 residues. DNA of the CDR3: TGTGCCACCAGCAGAGCTCTCACTGGCGGGGAAAAACTGTTTTTT. This gives the protein CATSRALTGGEKLFF.